Listed here are 21 T cell receptor beta chains from one sample, sequenced in a study of CD8+ T cells in alopecia areata. Following extraction, RNA underwent reverse transcription to cDNA, which served as the sequencing template. Repertoires were generated with immunoSEQ multiplex PCR, while TCRdb's copy carries only in-frame clones and drops some. The sample has some 200,000 clones; 45% to 65% are singletons. Noted treatment: oral pan-JAK inhibitor, 5-10 mg twice daily. The sequences come from CD4+ T cells sorted from blood, collected at week 4, from a patient treated with tofacitinib. These receptors all come from a human donor with alopecia areata.

The chain uses TRBV9 and TRBJ2-7; D call uncertain. CDR1 is SGDLS, CDR2 YYNGEE, per germline. This CDR3 is built from 15 residues. V was clipped by 0 bases and J by 2 bases, with 12 bases between them. The chain's CDR3 is CASSVGVGPTYEQYF. The CDR3 region has the DNA TGTGCCAGCAGCGTAGGTGTGGGCCCCACCTACGAGCAGTACTTC.

The chain is built from TRBV11-2 and TRBJ2-3; D is unclear. V was pared by 5 bases and J by 6 bases, with 9 bases between. The V gene's germline CDR1 is SGHAT and CDR2 FQNNGV. The CDR3 loop spans 12 amino acids. CDR3 sequence: CASSPGRDTQYF. The CDR3 DNA is TGTGCCAGCAGCCCCGGACGGGATACGCAGTATTTT. The full variable domain, with the rest looked up from reference TRBV11-2 and TRBJ2-3, is EAGVAQSPRYKIIEKRQSVAFWCNPISGHATLYWYQQILGQGPKLLIQFQNNGVVDDSQLPKDRFSAERLKGVDSTLKIQPAKLEDSAVYLCASSPGRDTQYFGPGTRLTVL.

The V call is TRBV11-2, the J call TRBJ2-5; the D is unclear. CDR1 and CDR2 from the germline V gene are SGHAT and FQNNGV. V dropped 8 bases and J dropped 1 base, with 11 bases sitting between them. This CDR3 is built from 13 residues. The CDR3 DNA reads as TGTGCCAGCTCCGCAACTCTCCAAGAGACCCAGTACTTC. This encodes CASSATLQETQYF.

V and J are TRBV30 and TRBJ2-6; no clear D gene. Germline CDR1 GTSNPN, CDR2 SVGIG (reference sequence). The CDR3 totals 13 residues. V was pared by 2 bases and J by 2 bases, with 4 bases between. Here the CDR3 DNA reads TGTGCCTGGAGTAGTACTGGGGCCAACGTCCTGACTTTC. Translating gives CAWSSTGANVLTF.

On this clone itself: The same CDR3 arises from other DNA sequences in this sample as well. The J gene is TRBJ2-7, the V gene TRBV30; a possible D gene is TRBD1 (5 bases). From germline, CDR1 is GTSNPN and CDR2 SVGIG (reference sequence). The CDR3 loop spans 11 amino acids. Trimming shortened V by 5 bases and J by 1 base, and 6 bases separated the two germline ends. CDR3 in amino acids: CAWSGSYEQYF. DNA of the CDR3: TGTGCCTGGTCAGGGTCCTACGAGCAGTACTTC.

This rearrangement joins TRBV28 to TRBJ2-7; D unclear. This CDR3 has 14 amino acids. The V gene lost 8 bases and the J gene lost 2 bases, with 16 bases spanning the gap. Per the germline V gene, CDR1 is MDHEN and CDR2 is SYDVKM. CDR3 sequence (DNA): TGTGCCAGCCATACGGCAGCCCGGGCCTACGAGCAGTACTTC. Translation gives CASHTAARAYEQYF.

The rearrangement uses TRBV18 and TRBJ1-5; D is perhaps TRBD1 (5 bases). Germline V CDR1 and CDR2: KGHSH, LQKENI. V lost 2 bases to trimming and J lost 4 bases, with 9 bases between them. CDR3 length: 14 amino acids. The CDR3 region has the DNA TGTGCCAGCTCACCATCGGACAAGAATCAGCCCCAGCATTTT. Its protein product is CASSPSDKNQPQHF. Together with reference TRBV18 and TRBJ1-5, the CDR3 gives the full variable domain: NAGVMQNPRHLVRRRGQEARLRCSPMKGHSHVYWYRQLPEEGLKFMVYLQKENIIDESGMPKERFSAEFPKEGPSILRIQQVVRGDSAAYFCASSPSDKNQPQHFGDGTRLSIL.

The chain has TRBV29-1 and TRBJ2-1, with 9 positions matching TRBD2. The CDR3 runs to 13 residues. Germline V gene sequence: CDR1 SQVTM, CDR2 ANQGSEA. V lost 6 bases, J lost 4 bases, and 4 bases stayed unmatched. The CDR3 is CSVASGEYNEQFF. CDR3 DNA: TGCAGCGTAGCTAGCGGGGAATACAATGAGCAGTTCTTC.

CDR3 region: CASSQLFGNEQYF. The CDR3 region has the DNA TGTGCCAGCAGCCAACTCTTTGGAAACGAGCAGTACTTC. V is TRBV11-2 and J is TRBJ2-7, with D unclear. The germline CDR1 and CDR2 sequences are SGHAT and FQNNGV. This CDR3 spans 13 amino acids. V was pared by 5 bases and J by 5 bases, with 13 bases between.

In its sample, this clone was seen once. The V and J genes are TRBV4-2 and TRBJ1-5, with D tentatively TRBD1 (5 bases). The V gene's germline CDR1 is LGHNA and CDR2 YNFKEQ. Trimming removed 0 bases at V and 5 bases at J, with 14 bases between. The CDR3 covers 16 residues. The CDR3 spells CASSQDPGTDYQPQHF. The DNA of the CDR3 is TGTGCCAGCAGCCAAGACCCAGGGACTGATTATCAGCCCCAGCATTTT.

The chain joins TRBV29-1 to TRBJ1-1, with 7 bases that match TRBD1. Trimming at V came to 8 bases and at J to 6 bases, leaving 18 bases not matched to a gene. The CDR3 totals 15 residues. The germline CDR1 and CDR2 sequences are SQVTM and ANQGSEA. CDR3 nucleotide sequence: TGCAGCTTCTCAGAACCGGGCCTAGGGACAGCTGAAGCTTTCTTT. This encodes CSFSEPGLGTAEAFF.

Only a few counts were recorded for this clone. The sample holds other DNA sequences that translate to the same CDR3. The chain has TRBV7-2 and TRBJ2-3; 14 bases are a match to TRBD2. Germline values: CDR1 SGHTA, CDR2 FQGNSA. The CDR3 sequence is 16 residues long. The J segment lost 1 base and the V segment lost 4 bases, leaving 1 base of the junction unmatched. The CDR3 DNA reads as TGTGCCAGCAGCTCGGGACTAGCGGGGGGCACAGATACGCAGTATTTT. This gives the protein CASSSGLAGGTDTQYF.

This clone was counted between two and nine times. The CDR3 DNA reads as TGCAGCGTTGAAGATAACCGGCGGGCGGATGAGCAGTACTTC. Translated: CSVEDNRRADEQYF. The gene calls are TRBV29-1 and TRBJ2-7, with D possibly being TRBD2 (5 bases). Germline V gene data show CDR1 as SQVTM and CDR2 as ANQGSEA. Trimming stripped 0 bases from V and 7 bases from J, with 16 bases between. The CDR3 contains 14 residues.

This chain joins TRBV15 and TRBJ1-4; weak D call: TRBD1 (5 bases). Germline V gene lookup returns CDR1 LNHNV and CDR2 YYDKDF (reference sequence). CDR3 size: 15 residues. V shed 0 bases and J shed 8 bases, with 13 bases lying between them. Written as DNA, the CDR3 is TGTGCCACCAGCAGAGACGCAGGGAGCAGCGAAAAACTGTTTTTT. Translation: CATSRDAGSSEKLFF.

This clone appeared a single time. The genes are TRBV27 and TRBJ2-7; 8 bases are a match to TRBD2. Germline V gene lookup returns CDR1 MNHEY and CDR2 SMNVEV (reference sequence). Germline trimming cut 5 bases from V and 4 bases from J; bases unmatched to any gene: 16. This CDR3 has 17 residues. In DNA, the CDR3 is TGTGCCAGCAGTCCCCGAGGAGCGGGGGTATCTAAGTACGAGCAGTACTTC. It encodes CASSPRGAGVSKYEQYF.

This clone was seen a handful of times. The V and J genes are TRBV11-1 and TRBJ2-7; 12 bases align to TRBD2. The CDR3 loop spans 16 amino acids. The J segment lost 5 bases and the V segment lost 3 bases, leaving 8 bases of the junction unmatched. The germline gives CDR1 SGHAT, CDR2 FQDESV (reference sequence). This chain's CDR3 is CASSFRTSGISHEQYF. The DNA of the CDR3 is TGTGCCAGCAGCTTTAGGACTAGCGGGATTTCCCACGAGCAGTACTTC.

This clone occurred a few times. The V gene is TRBV7-2, the J gene TRBJ2-1, with TRBD2 matching over 12 bases. Germline CDR1 is SGHTA and CDR2 is FQGNSA. V lost 5 bases and J lost 8; bases outside the gene matches: 10. The CDR3 has 16 amino acids. CDR3 nucleotide sequence: TGTGCCAGCAGCGCTAGCGGGGGGGCTGTGGCGTATGAGCAGTTCTTC. Translated: CASSASGGAVAYEQFF.

The chain carries TRBV30 and TRBJ1-1; D is uncertain. This CDR3 is 11 amino acids long. Germline V CDR1 and CDR2: GTSNPN, SVGIG (reference sequence). Trimming left V 2 bases short and J 3 bases short, with 4 bases between. The CDR3 sequence: CAWSQYTEAFF. The CDR3, as DNA: TGTGCCTGGAGTCAGTACACTGAAGCTTTCTTT.

The chain combines TRBV25-1 with TRBJ2-6; D gene ambiguous. V was pared by 6 bases and J by 2 bases, with 11 bases between. Germline lookup yields CDR1 MGHDK and CDR2 SYGVNS. The CDR3 extends over 15 amino acids. The CDR3 bases are TGTGCCAGCAGCTTAGGTGGAGCTGGGGCCAACGTCCTGACTTTC. As protein: CASSLGGAGANVLTF.

The chain has TRBV30 and TRBJ2-7, with D possibly matching TRBD2 (6 bases). Germline lookup yields CDR1 GTSNPN and CDR2 SVGIG (reference sequence). Trimming took 0 bases from V and 2 from J, leaving 8 bases between them. The CDR3 length is 13 residues. DNA of the CDR3: TGTGCCTGGAGTGTAAGGAGGGCCTACGAGCAGTACTTC. Encoded protein: CAWSVRRAYEQYF.

This chain uses TRBV29-1 with TRBJ1-5; TRBD1 agrees at 8 bases. Germline lookup yields CDR1 SQVTM and CDR2 ANQGSEA. CDR3 length: 14 amino acids. Trimming cost V 4 bases and J 7 bases; bases outside gene matches: 9. CDR3: CSVVTGGSGQPQHF. Here the CDR3 DNA reads TGCAGCGTTGTTACAGGGGGGTCAGGGCAGCCCCAGCATTTT.